Each of the 21 T cell receptor beta chains below was sequenced from the same sample in a study of identifying expanded T cells in peripheral blood. The data were produced by immunoSEQ multiplex PCR, yet TCRdb's version contains in-frame clones alone and is incomplete. The profile covers under 150,000 clones, with more than 75% appearing a single time and more than 2.5% taken by the ten largest. The sample taken for sequencing was blood. The source is a person aged 18-70 years in good health.

The table lists this clone with a count of one. J is TRBJ1-4 and V is TRBV6-6, with 10 bases fitting TRBD1. This CDR3 has 15 amino acids. V was clipped by 10 bases and J by 7 bases; unmatched bases: 12. Germline CDR1 is MNHNY and CDR2 is SVGAGI (reference sequence). The CDR3 is CATHNRGQGSEKLFF. CDR3 nucleotide sequence: TGTGCCACCCATAACCGGGGACAGGGGTCTGAAAAACTGTTTTTT.

CDR3 in amino acids: CASSLGRGKGANVLTF. CDR3 nucleotides: TGTGCCAGCAGCTTGGGGCGGGGGAAAGGGGCCAACGTCCTGACTTTC. The chain links TRBV5-6 to TRBJ2-6; 7 positions agree with TRBD2. CDR1 and CDR2 from the germline V gene are SGHDT and YYEEEE. The V segment lost 0 bases and the J segment 4 bases; nucleotides outside the gene matches: 4. The length of the CDR3 is 16 residues.

V gene TRBV4-3 combines with J gene TRBJ1-2; D remains unclear. This CDR3 spans 15 amino acids. Germline CDR1 LGHNA, CDR2 YSLEER. Trimming removed 3 bases at V and 5 bases at J, with 16 bases between. This CDR3 is CASSQAHTWGYGYTF. CDR3 sequence (DNA): TGCGCCAGCAGCCAGGCGCACACTTGGGGATATGGCTACACCTTC.

The chain has TRBV9 and TRBJ2-1, with a tentative D call TRBD1 (7 bases). V dropped 1 base and J dropped 8 bases, with 13 bases sitting between them. The CDR3 is 14 amino acids. Germline assignment: CDR1 SGDLS and CDR2 YYNGEE. CDR3 DNA: TGTGCCAGCAGCGTATCAGGGGGGAATGATGAGCAGTTCTTC. Protein sequence: CASSVSGGNDEQFF.

J is TRBJ2-2 and V is TRBV7-9; D is uncertain. V lost 3 bases and J 13 bases, leaving 12 bases between the germline ends. This CDR3 has 12 amino acids. Per germline, CDR1 SEHNR and CDR2 FQNEAQ (reference sequence). The DNA for the CDR3 is TGTGCCAGCAGCTTTATTGATAGTGGGCTGTTTTTT. Protein sequence: CASSFIDSGLFF.

The CDR3 sequence: CASSREGAVYGYTF. The CDR3 DNA reads as TGTGCCAGCTCTCGAGAGGGAGCTGTATATGGCTACACCTTC. This sequence joins TRBV6-5 and TRBJ1-2, with D hard to call. V was pared by 8 bases and J by 5 bases, with 18 bases between. The CDR3 is 14 residues long. Looked up from germline, CDR1 is MNHEY and CDR2 is SVGAGI.

V and J are TRBV7-2 and TRBJ2-3; no clear D. This CDR3 has 11 amino acids. Germline CDR1 and CDR2: SGHTA and FQGNSA. Trimming removed 7 bases at V and 5 bases at J, with 7 bases between. CDR3 in DNA: TGTGCCAGCACCTACAGAGATACGCAGTATTTT. Its translation is CASTYRDTQYF.

V is TRBV6-5 and J is TRBJ1-2, with D unresolved. This CDR3 is built from 12 residues. Trimming cost V 8 bases and J 2 bases, with 9 bases left between them. Germline V gives CDR1 MNHEY, CDR2 SVGAGI. The CDR3 nucleotides are TGTGCCAGCTTAGGCGGAAACTATGGCTACACCTTC. Translated: CASLGGNYGYTF.

J is TRBJ1-6 and V is TRBV5-6; 7 bases fit TRBD1. The CDR3 has 15 residues. CDR1 and CDR2 from the germline V gene are SGHDT and YYEEEE. J gave up 7 bases and V 2 bases, and 6 bases lay outside the gene matches. The CDR3 DNA reads TGTGCCAGCAGCTTAAAGAGGGGGCAAAATTCACCCCTCCACTTT. This codes for CASSLKRGQNSPLHF.

The gene calls are TRBV5-1 and TRBJ1-2; the D is unclear. The CDR3 totals 14 residues. V was clipped by 2 bases and J by 3 bases, with 11 bases between them. The germline gives CDR1 SGHRS, CDR2 YFSETQ. The DNA of the CDR3 is TGCGCCAGCAGCTTAGCAGCGCGGGACTATGGCTACACCTTC. It yields the protein CASSLAARDYGYTF.

V and J are TRBV30 and TRBJ2-3, with a tentative D call TRBD1 (6 bases). The CDR3 contains 12 residues. V lost 3 bases and J 6 bases, leaving 10 bases between the germline ends. CDR1 is GTSNPN, CDR2 SVGIG, per germline (reference sequence). As DNA, the CDR3 is TGTGCCTGGAGCCCCAGGGGCGATACGCAGTATTTT. It yields the protein CAWSPRGDTQYF.

The chain joins TRBV11-2 to TRBJ2-1; 9 bases line up with TRBD2. Germline V CDR1 and CDR2: SGHAT, FQNNGV. V lost 2 bases, J lost 6 bases, and 11 bases stayed unmatched. The CDR3 has 17 residues. CDR3 in DNA: TGTGCCAGCAGCTTACTAGCGGGGATCGCATTGGGCAATGAGCAGTTCTTC. This gives the protein CASSLLAGIALGNEQFF.

The rearrangement links TRBV11-2 to TRBJ2-7; 7 bases match TRBD1. The trim removed 1 base at V and 3 bases at J, leaving 3 bases unmatched. CDR1 and CDR2 (germline): SGHAT, FQNNGV. The CDR3 contains 14 residues. The CDR3 region has the DNA TGTGCCAGCAGCTTAGTCAGGGACAGCTACGAGCAGTACTTC. Translated: CASSLVRDSYEQYF.

The rearrangement uses TRBV4-3 and TRBJ1-4, with D possibly being TRBD1 (5 bases). V lost 4 bases and J 0 bases, leaving 12 bases between the germline ends. Germline lookup yields CDR1 LGHNA and CDR2 YSLEER. The CDR3 sequence is 16 residues long. The CDR3 is CASSPGAASTNEKLFF. The CDR3 region has the DNA TGCGCCAGCAGCCCCGGGGCAGCCTCAACTAATGAAAAACTGTTTTTT.

The CDR3 DNA sequence: TGTGCGTCGTGTGGGGGCAGCTCTAGTGGCTACACCTTC. Its protein product is CASCGGSSSGYTF. This chain joins TRBV19 and TRBJ1-2; D perhaps matches TRBD1 (6 bases). There are 13 residues in the CDR3. The V gene's germline CDR1 is LNHDA and CDR2 SQIVND (reference sequence).

This rearrangement joins TRBV6-5 to TRBJ1-2; D is perhaps TRBD1 (6 bases). There are 13 residues in the CDR3. Trimming stripped 6 bases from V and 4 bases from J, with 12 bases between. CDR1 and CDR2 (germline): MNHEY, SVGAGI. CDR3 sequence (DNA): TGTGCCAGCAGCAGGGGTTCCCCCTATGGCTACACCTTC. This translates into CASSRGSPYGYTF.

The chain carries TRBV29-1 and TRBJ2-3, with a possible D match to TRBD2 (6 bases). Germline V gene sequence: CDR1 SQVTM, CDR2 ANQGSEA. This CDR3 comprises 14 residues. V lost 7 bases, J lost 6 bases, and 20 bases lay in between. CDR3 nucleotide sequence: TGCAGCGGCATCCGGGACTCCGGAGGGGATACGCAGTATTTT. It translates to CSGIRDSGGDTQYF.

This rearrangement joins TRBV2 to TRBJ1-1; D is unresolved. CDR3 length: 13 residues. The V end lost 2 bases, the J end lost 0 bases, and 4 bases lay between the germline ends. Germline V lookup: CDR1 SNHLY, CDR2 FYNNEI. CDR3 amino acids: CASSEKVNTEAFF. The DNA of the CDR3 is TGTGCCAGCAGTGAAAAGGTGAACACTGAAGCTTTCTTT.

This rearrangement joins TRBV9 to TRBJ1-2, with a possible D match to TRBD1 (6 bases). The germline gives CDR1 SGDLS, CDR2 YYNGEE. The V end was cut by 4 bases, the J end by 4 bases, with 14 bases between. The CDR3 covers 14 residues. In nucleotides, the CDR3 is TGTGCCAGCAGCTTCGGAACAGGGAGCTATGGCTACACCTTC. The encoded protein is CASSFGTGSYGYTF.

The rearrangement joins TRBV5-4 to TRBJ1-5; 7 positions agree with TRBD1. The germline V gene encodes CDR1 SGHNT and CDR2 YYREEE (reference sequence). Germline trimming cut 1 base from V and 7 bases from J; bases unmatched to any gene: 8. The CDR3 totals 15 residues. The DNA for the CDR3 is TGTGCCAGCAGCTTGTTCCGGTACAGGGGACAGCCCCAGCATTTT. Translating it yields CASSLFRYRGQPQHF.

This clone has a single count. The chain links TRBV4-3 to TRBJ2-7; D ambiguous. Germline V lookup: CDR1 LGHNA, CDR2 YSLEER. This CDR3 contains 15 residues. The V and J ends lost 5 bases and 0 bases respectively, with 14 bases between them. The CDR3 DNA sequence: TGCGCCAGCAGCTCGAGTGGCGACTCCTCCTACGAGCAGTACTTC. It codes for CASSSSGDSSYEQYF.